This T cell receptor (beta chain) was sequenced during a study of cytomegalovirus exposure and HLA in healthy donors. Study results and limitations: The authors assumed roughly uniform sequencing depth across donors for presence/absence analyses. Within an earlier analysis, most TCR beta V segments proved productive either about 87% or about 30% of the time. An analysis that was carried out later associated 15,000 to 20,000 TCR beta sequences with HLA alleles at 0.05 false discovery rate.

A multiplex PCR was run with 60 Vbeta primers and 13 Jbeta primers. Assay: immunoSEQ multiplex PCR; the TCRdb copy retains only in-frame clones and omits some. This table holds around 100,000 clones. Notes on this clone: Its antigen is not identified.

The CDR3 is made up of 16 amino acids. Germline V lookup: CDR1 MDHEN, CDR2 SYDVKM. Trimming cost V 5 bases and J 5 bases; bases outside gene matches: 12. There were likely unrecorded immune exposures, though donors were nominally healthy when sampled. The source is a man aged 35 to 55 in good health and CMV-seropositive. The sample was PBMCs. The chain employs TRBV28 and TRBJ2-1; 7 bases are a match to TRBD2. CDR3 DNA sequence: TGTGCCAGCAGTCCCCTAGGGGTGGGAGGGAACAATGAGCAGTTCTTC. Its protein product is CASSPLGVGGNNEQFF.